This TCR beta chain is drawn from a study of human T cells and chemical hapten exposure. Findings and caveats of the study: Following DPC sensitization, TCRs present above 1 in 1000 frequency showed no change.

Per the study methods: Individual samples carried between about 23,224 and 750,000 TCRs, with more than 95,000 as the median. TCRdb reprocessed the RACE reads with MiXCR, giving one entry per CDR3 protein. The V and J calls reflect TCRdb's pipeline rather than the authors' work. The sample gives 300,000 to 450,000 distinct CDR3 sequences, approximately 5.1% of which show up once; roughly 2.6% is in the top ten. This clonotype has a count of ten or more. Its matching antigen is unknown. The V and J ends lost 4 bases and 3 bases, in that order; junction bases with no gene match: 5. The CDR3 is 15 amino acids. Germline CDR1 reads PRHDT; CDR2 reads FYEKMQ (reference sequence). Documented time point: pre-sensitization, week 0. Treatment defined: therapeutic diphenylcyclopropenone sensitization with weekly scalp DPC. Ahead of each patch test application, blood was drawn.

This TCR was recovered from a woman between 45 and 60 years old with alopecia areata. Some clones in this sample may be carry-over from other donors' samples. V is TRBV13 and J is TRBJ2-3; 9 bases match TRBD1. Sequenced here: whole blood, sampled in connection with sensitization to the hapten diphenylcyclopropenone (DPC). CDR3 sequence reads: CASSSRDRVTDTQYF. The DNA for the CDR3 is TGTGCCAGCAGCTCGAGGGACAGGGTTACAGATACGCAGTATTTT.